This note documents a single T cell receptor (beta chain) sequence. The sample is drawn from a study of blood T cell repertoires in COVID-19. Some clones are missing from TCRdb's copy, which holds only in-frame ones; the method was immunoSEQ multiplex PCR. Of about 410,000 clones listed, approximately 90% are singletons. V was trimmed by 2 bases and J by 3 bases, leaving 11 bases between them. The CDR3 has 15 residues. Germline V gene data show CDR1 as MNHEY and CDR2 as SMNVEV (reference sequence). V gene TRBV27 combines with J gene TRBJ1-5, with D tentatively TRBD1 (6 bases). The sequence derives from a woman aged 40 to 50 with COVID-19, enrolled during active disease. Sample: peripheral blood. Here the CDR3 reads CASSLAGAYNQPQHF. The CDR3 DNA reads as TGTGCCAGCAGTTTAGCAGGGGCCTACAATCAGCCCCAGCATTTT.